The 14 T cell receptor beta chains reported below all come from one sample, sequenced in a study of memory CD4+ T cells and cytomegalovirus serostatus. The method was immunoSEQ multiplex PCR; TCRdb's version includes in-frame clones alone and lacks a portion of them. This table has roughly 49,000 clones, 70% to 85% appearing once. Single viable CD3+CD4+CD8-CD45RO+ cells were sorted as the memory CD4+ T cells. The sample was memory CD4+ T cells from blood. The receptor source for this set is an adult in good health and CMV-seronegative.

J is TRBJ1-1 and V is TRBV11-2; D remains unclear. The germline V and J ends were trimmed by 0 bases and 7 bases, with 9 bases remaining between them. The length of the CDR3 is 13 residues. CDR1 is SGHAT, CDR2 FQNNGV, per germline. The CDR3 DNA reads as TGTGCCAGCAGCTTAGACTTGCCGAGTGAAGCTTTCTTT. It yields the protein CASSLDLPSEAFF.

This chain uses TRBV6-6 with TRBJ2-2; weak D call: TRBD1 (5 bases). Per the germline V gene, CDR1 is MNHNY and CDR2 is SVGAGI (reference sequence). Trimming took 10 bases from V and 5 from J, leaving 23 bases between them. The CDR3 spans 16 residues. CDR3 sequence reads: CATKSVGQSGTGELFF. In DNA form, the CDR3 reads TGTGCCACAAAAAGCGTGGGGCAATCCGGGACCGGGGAGCTGTTTTTT.

The chain has TRBV5-4 and TRBJ1-2; tentative D call: TRBD1 (6 bases). This CDR3 contains 16 residues. CDR1 and CDR2 from the germline V gene are SGHNT and YYREEE (reference sequence). Trimming took 1 base from V and 6 from J, leaving 19 bases between them. CDR3 sequence (DNA): TGTGCCAGCAGCTTGATGGTTGGTGGGGGCGCGGATGGCTACACCTTC. This translates into CASSLMVGGGADGYTF. The full variable domain, in which reference TRBV5-4 and TRBJ1-2 provide the parts outside the CDR3, is ETGVTQSPTHLIKTRGQQVTLRCSSQSGHNTVSWYQQALGQGPQFIFQYYREEENGRGNFPPRFSGLQFPNYSSELNVNALELDDSALYLCASSLMVGGGADGYTFGSGTRLTVV.

CDR3 nucleotides: TGTGCCAGCAGCCTCACAGGCCGGGGTTCACCCCTCCACTTT. Encoded protein: CASSLTGRGSPLHF. The V and J genes are TRBV7-3 and TRBJ1-6; a possible D gene is TRBD1 (5 bases). The V end lost 5 bases, the J end lost 9 bases, and 14 bases lay between the germline ends. In germline, CDR1 is SGHTA, CDR2 FQGTGA. CDR3 length: 14 amino acids.

The CDR3 here is CASSLVAATKETQYF. CDR3 DNA sequence: TGCGCCAGCAGCTTGGTTGCGGCGACCAAAGAGACCCAGTACTTC. The V call is TRBV5-1, the J call TRBJ2-5, with D hard to call. The V gene's germline CDR1 is SGHRS and CDR2 YFSETQ. V gave up 0 bases and J gave up 3 bases, with 12 bases separating them. The CDR3 contains 15 residues.

The J gene is TRBJ1-2, the V gene TRBV9; weak D call: TRBD1 (5 bases). Germline-derived CDR1 and CDR2 are SGDLS and YYNGEE. With 0 bases removed from V and 8 bases from J, the gap between germline ends came to 23 bases. CDR3 size: 17 residues. CDR3 sequence: CASSVESRRGRASGYTF. For the CDR3, the DNA is TGTGCCAGCAGCGTAGAATCTAGGAGGGGCAGGGCGAGCGGCTACACCTTC.

The chain employs TRBV18 and TRBJ1-5; 7 bases are a match to TRBD1. Germline CDR1 KGHSH, CDR2 LQKENI. The CDR3 length is 15 residues. The trim removed 4 bases at V and 3 bases at J, leaving 6 bases unmatched. In DNA, the CDR3 is TGTGCCAGCTCACGAGGGACAGCTAACAATCAGCCCCAGCATTTT. It translates to CASSRGTANNQPQHF. Supplemented by reference TRBV18 and TRBJ1-5, the full variable domain reads NAGVMQNPRHLVRRRGQEARLRCSPMKGHSHVYWYRQLPEEGLKFMVYLQKENIIDESGMPKERFSAEFPKEGPSILRIQQVVRGDSAAYFCASSRGTANNQPQHFGDGTRLSIL.

The chain combines TRBV7-3 with TRBJ1-1; TRBD1 is a possible D gene (5 bases). Germline V gene lookup returns CDR1 SGHTA and CDR2 FQGTGA. The CDR3 consists of 16 residues. V shed 1 base and J shed 1 base, with 13 bases lying between them. The chain's CDR3 is CASSLMGGATNTEAFF. The CDR3 DNA reads as TGTGCCAGCAGCTTAATGGGAGGGGCTACGAACACTGAAGCTTTCTTT.

The chain recombines TRBV19 with TRBJ1-5; perhaps TRBD1 as D (6 bases). The length of the CDR3 is 14 residues. Per germline, CDR1 LNHDA and CDR2 SQIVND (reference sequence). The V and J ends lost 2 bases and 6 bases respectively, with 11 bases between them. For the CDR3, the DNA is TGTGCCAGTAGTATATCGAGGGGGGGTCAGCCCCAGCATTTT. It translates to CASSISRGGQPQHF. Looking up the rest from reference TRBV19 and TRBJ1-5 gives the full variable domain: DGGITQSPKYLFRKEGQNVTLSCEQNLNHDAMYWYRQDPGQGLRLIYYSQIVNDFQKGDIAEGYSVSREKKESFPLTVTSAQKNPTAFYLCASSISRGGQPQHFGDGTRLSIL.

This clone has only a few counts. The rearrangement joins TRBV18 to TRBJ2-5, with a weak D call TRBD1 (5 bases). The CDR3 sequence is 15 residues long. V was shortened by 0 bases and J by 10 bases, with 18 bases between the two germline ends. Germline loops: CDR1 KGHSH, CDR2 LQKENI. The chain's CDR3 is CASSPPTAAEDDQYF. The CDR3, as DNA: TGTGCCAGCTCACCACCGACAGCAGCTGAAGATGACCAGTACTTC.

The rearrangement joins TRBV6-1 to TRBJ2-4, with 7 bases identical to TRBD1. The germline CDR1 and CDR2 sequences are MNHNS and SASEGT. The CDR3 consists of 12 residues. V was clipped by 6 bases and J by 6 bases; unmatched bases: 2. The CDR3 DNA reads TGTGCCAGCAGCCGGGACAGAAACATTCAGTACTTC. Translation gives CASSRDRNIQYF.

The chain recombines TRBV6-5 with TRBJ2-7; the D gene is possibly TRBD1 (5 bases). V lost 4 bases and J lost 7, with 8 bases in between. The length of the CDR3 is 11 residues. Germline CDR1 reads MNHEY; CDR2 reads SVGAGI. CDR3 region: CASSFAGEQYF. CDR3 DNA: TGTGCCAGCAGTTTTGCAGGGGAGCAGTACTTC.

This clone was detected only once. The chain carries TRBV19 and TRBJ1-2, with 8 positions matching TRBD1. V lost 4 bases to trimming and J lost 8 bases; unmatched junction nucleotides: 15. Germline V gene data show CDR1 as LNHDA and CDR2 as SQIVND (reference sequence). This CDR3 has 16 amino acids. CDR3 protein: CASSSTPTGQGGGYTF. The CDR3 DNA is TGTGCCAGTAGTAGTACCCCGACCGGACAGGGAGGCGGCTACACCTTC.

This clone was detected only once. The chain employs TRBV7-3 and TRBJ2-1, with 8 bases identical to TRBD1. CDR3 length equals 14 residues. Per the germline V gene, CDR1 is SGHTA and CDR2 is FQGTGA. The ends lost 5 bases at V and 6 bases at J; junction bases unmatched: 6. Written as DNA, the CDR3 is TGTGCCAGCAGCCCCCAGGGGGCCATCAATGAGCAGTTCTTC. Its protein is CASSPQGAINEQFF.